A single sample gave rise to the 24 T cell receptor beta chains below, sequenced in a study of shared clonotypes between healthy human individuals. Measured with immunoSEQ multiplex PCR; TCRdb has only the in-frame clones, and not every one. The sample has fewer than 650,000 clones; roughly four fifths are singletons. Sequencing was carried out using PBMCs. The receptors stem from a woman aged 40 to 50 in good health. Some clones in this sample may be carry-over from other donors' samples.

The chain couples TRBV12-5 to TRBJ1-1; 8 bases match TRBD1. J lost 5 bases, V lost 4 bases, and 12 bases had no gene match. CDR1 LGHNT and CDR2 FRNRAP come from the germline V gene. The CDR3 is 16 residues long. CDR3 sequence: CASGSTPTGARTEAFF. The CDR3 DNA reads TGTGCTAGTGGTTCGACCCCGACAGGGGCGAGGACTGAAGCTTTCTTT.

This sequence joins TRBV2 and TRBJ2-1, with a tentative D call TRBD2 (6 bases). Germline CDR1 is SNHLY and CDR2 is FYNNEI. CDR3 length: 11 residues. Trimming stripped 2 bases from V and 15 bases from J, with 11 bases between. The CDR3 coding sequence is TGTGCCAGCAGTGAAATGGACTACCGGTTCTTC. Protein: CASSEMDYRFF.

The chain joins TRBV5-4 to TRBJ2-5; D tentatively reads TRBD1 or TRBD2 (5 bases each). CDR1 SGHNT and CDR2 YYREEE come from the germline V gene (reference sequence). V was shortened by 3 bases and J by 3 bases, with 12 bases between the two germline ends. CDR3 size: 14 residues. The CDR3 bases are TGTGCCAGCAGCTCAGGGACCGCCGAAGAGACCCAGTACTTC. Translated: CASSSGTAEETQYF. Based on the CDR3 plus reference TRBV5-4 and TRBJ2-5, the full variable domain is ETGVTQSPTHLIKTRGQQVTLRCSSQSGHNTVSWYQQALGQGPQFIFQYYREEENGRGNFPPRFSGLQFPNYSSELNVNALELDDSALYLCASSSGTAEETQYFGPGTRLLVL.

The rearrangement uses TRBV6-5 and TRBJ2-5, with D possibly matching TRBD2 (5 bases). The CDR3 totals 15 residues. The germline CDR1 and CDR2 sequences are MNHEY and SVGAGI. Trimming removed 0 bases from V and 5 bases from J, with 13 bases in between. CDR3 DNA: TGTGCCAGCAGTTACTCGACGCAGCCGGGGGAGACCCAGTACTTC. Its translation: CASSYSTQPGETQYF.

This clone has a count of ten or more. Other nucleotide sequences from this sample produce the same CDR3. The V and J genes are TRBV7-6 and TRBJ1-1, with D possibly TRBD1 on 6 matching bases. V lost 5 bases and J 0 bases, leaving 10 bases between the germline ends. Germline CDR1 is SGHVS and CDR2 is FNYEAQ. The CDR3 covers 14 residues. CDR3 bases: TGTGCCAGCAGCCCGACAGGCCTGAACACTGAAGCTTTCTTT. Translation gives CASSPTGLNTEAFF.

Only a few counts were recorded for this clone. The gene calls are TRBV10-3 and TRBJ1-5; D is uncertain. Trimming stripped 10 bases from V and 1 base from J, with 8 bases between. Germline V gene lookup returns CDR1 ENHRY and CDR2 SYGVKD. The CDR3 spans 12 residues. CDR3 loop: CATSLSNQPQHF. The CDR3, as DNA: TGTGCCACCTCTTTGAGCAATCAGCCCCAGCATTTT.

This sequence joins TRBV19 and TRBJ2-1, with 12 bases matching TRBD2. Germline CDR1 and CDR2: LNHDA and SQIVND (reference sequence). CDR3 length: 15 amino acids. After removal of 8 bases from V and 11 bases from J, the junction contained 13 bases not matched to a gene. The DNA for the CDR3 is TGTGCCAGTGCTAGCGGGAGGGCCATCTCTAGCCAGCAGTTCTTC. This codes for CASASGRAISSQQFF. The entire variable domain, with the rest obtained from reference TRBV19 and TRBJ2-1, is as follows: DGGITQSPKYLFRKEGQNVTLSCEQNLNHDAMYWYRQDPGQGLRLIYYSQIVNDFQKGDIAEGYSVSREKKESFPLTVTSAQKNPTAFYLCASASGRAISSQQFFGPGTRLTVL.

In regard to this clone: A far larger clone is one base from this, pointing to a likely read error. J is TRBJ2-1 and V is TRBV9, with 8 bases matching TRBD2. The V gene's germline CDR1 is SGDLS and CDR2 YYNGEE. CDR3 length: 17 residues. Here the CDR3 reads CASSPHAVSGGNNEQLF. For the CDR3, the DNA is TGTGCCAGCAGCCCCCATGCTGTGAGCGGGGGAAACAATGAGCAGCTCTTC.

The rearrangement links TRBV7-3 to TRBJ2-7; TRBD1 matches at 8 bases. This CDR3 contains 15 residues. V lost 0 bases, J lost 5 bases, and 6 bases stayed unmatched. From germline, CDR1 is SGHTA and CDR2 FQGTGA. CDR3 nucleotides: TGTGCCAGCAGCTTAACTCGGACAGGGCAGGACGAGCAGTACTTC. It translates to CASSLTRTGQDEQYF.

This CDR3 reads CASSDTPGGLSSGANVLTF. The DNA of the CDR3 is TGTGCCAGCAGCGACACACCAGGGGGTCTAAGCTCTGGGGCCAACGTCCTGACTTTC. This chain connects TRBV9 to TRBJ2-6, with TRBD1 identical over 7 bases. The ends lost 3 bases at V and 0 bases at J; junction bases unmatched: 12. The germline V gene has CDR1 SGDLS and CDR2 YYNGEE. CDR3 length: 19 residues.

This chain links TRBV7-3 with TRBJ2-2; no clear D gene. Germline assignment: CDR1 SGHTA and CDR2 FQGTGA. V was trimmed by 6 bases and J by 1 base, leaving 6 bases between them. This CDR3 is 13 amino acids long. The CDR3 spells CASSNRNTGELFF. In DNA form, the CDR3 reads TGTGCCAGCAGTAATAGGAACACCGGGGAGCTGTTTTTT. Full variable domain (missing parts from reference TRBV7-3 and TRBJ2-2): GAGVSQTPSNKVTEKGKYVELRCDPISGHTALYWYRQSLGQGPEFLIYFQGTGAADDSGLPNDRFFAVRPEGSVSTLKIQRTERGDSAVYLCASSNRNTGELFFGEGSRLTVL.

The rearrangement joins TRBV28 to TRBJ1-1; TRBD1 might be the D (6 bases). The CDR3 runs to 13 residues. Trimming pared 7 bases from V and 1 base from J, leaving 10 bases between. Looked up from germline, CDR1 is MDHEN and CDR2 is SYDVKM. The CDR3 loop is CASKGGANTEAFF. The DNA of the CDR3 is TGTGCCAGCAAAGGGGGAGCGAACACTGAAGCTTTCTTT.

This sequence joins TRBV28 and TRBJ2-7; D not certain. V dropped 3 bases and J dropped 2 bases, with 8 bases sitting between them. Germline loops: CDR1 MDHEN, CDR2 SYDVKM. This CDR3 spans 13 amino acids. CDR3 loop: CASSLPATYEQYF. The CDR3, as DNA: TGTGCCAGCAGTTTGCCGGCAACCTACGAGCAGTACTTC.

V is TRBV10-3 and J is TRBJ2-3; tentatively, D is TRBD2 (6 bases). V was pared by 5 bases and J by 2 bases, with 14 bases between. CDR3 size: 15 residues. Germline CDR1 is ENHRY and CDR2 is SYGVKD. CDR3 residues: CAISSGTPITDTQYF. DNA of the CDR3: TGTGCCATCAGTTCAGGGACTCCGATCACAGATACGCAGTATTTT.

This clone appeared a few times. The chain links TRBV28 to TRBJ1-2; D ambiguous. The V end lost 3 bases, the J end lost 2 bases, and 4 bases lay between the germline ends. CDR3 length: 12 amino acids. Germline CDR1 reads MDHEN; CDR2 reads SYDVKM. CDR3 loop: CASSFQNYGYTF. The CDR3 region has the DNA TGTGCCAGCAGTTTCCAGAACTATGGCTACACCTTC.

The chain is built from TRBV29-1 and TRBJ2-1; perhaps TRBD2 as D (5 bases). The CDR3 contains 12 residues. Trimming removed 7 bases at V and 3 bases at J, with 10 bases between. Germline V gene data show CDR1 as SQVTM and CDR2 as ANQGSEA. CDR3: CSGYRDYNEQFF. The DNA for the CDR3 is TGCAGCGGTTATCGGGACTACAATGAGCAGTTCTTC.

As concerns this clone: Other DNA sequences in this specimen translate into the identical CDR3. The rearrangement joins TRBV27 to TRBJ1-2, with 10 positions matching TRBD1. This CDR3 spans 13 amino acids. With V trimmed by 5 bases and J by 8 bases, 5 bases remained unmatched. In germline, CDR1 is MNHEY, CDR2 SMNVEV (reference sequence). This CDR3 reads CASSPRTGGGYTF. DNA of the CDR3: TGTGCCAGCAGTCCGAGGACAGGGGGGGGCTACACCTTC.

The gene calls are TRBV5-1 and TRBJ2-6; no definite D call. Germline V gene lookup returns CDR1 SGHRS and CDR2 YFSETQ. The CDR3 has 16 residues. Trimming took off 4 bases at V and 0 bases at J, with 11 bases between the two ends. The CDR3 region has the DNA TGCGCCAGCAGCCCCCCCTTGGACTCTGGGGCCAACGTCCTGACTTTC. Its translation is CASSPPLDSGANVLTF.

This chain joins TRBV2 and TRBJ2-2; TRBD1 aligns across 7 bases. CDR3 size: 15 residues. Losses at the gene ends were 6 bases for V and 0 bases for J; bases not matched to a gene: 4. Germline lookup yields CDR1 SNHLY and CDR2 FYNNEI. The CDR3 reads CASRGGLANTGELFF. The CDR3 region has the DNA TGTGCCAGCAGAGGGGGCCTTGCGAACACCGGGGAGCTGTTTTTT.

The V call is TRBV10-3, the J call TRBJ2-7, with 13 bases that match TRBD2. CDR3 length: 15 amino acids. V lost 5 bases and J lost 6; bases outside the gene matches: 7. Germline lookup yields CDR1 ENHRY and CDR2 SYGVKD. Here the CDR3 reads CAISPTSGRALEQYF. CDR3 coding DNA: TGTGCCATCAGTCCAACTAGCGGGAGGGCCCTCGAGCAGTACTTC.

The CDR3 sequence: CASSSYGTAGANVLTF. The CDR3 coding sequence is TGTGCCAGCAGTTCCTACGGGACAGCTGGGGCCAACGTCCTGACTTTC. The gene calls are TRBV2 and TRBJ2-6, with 7 bases matching TRBD1. CDR3 length: 16 amino acids. The ends lost 5 bases at V and 2 bases at J; junction bases unmatched: 6. The germline gives CDR1 SNHLY, CDR2 FYNNEI.

The chain employs TRBV4-1 and TRBJ2-7; D is tentatively TRBD1 or TRBD2 (6 bases each). This CDR3 is 17 amino acids long. Germline V CDR1 and CDR2: MGHRA, YSYEKL. Trimming removed 4 bases at V and 3 bases at J, with 22 bases between. CDR3 nucleotides: TGCGCCAGCAGCCCCCGGGGGCTGGTAGCGACTCTCTACGAGCAGTACTTC. Protein product: CASSPRGLVATLYEQYF.

This chain uses TRBV9 with TRBJ2-2; a weak D match, TRBD2 (5 bases). Trimming stripped 4 bases from V and 2 bases from J, with 12 bases between. Germline CDR1 and CDR2: SGDLS and YYNGEE. The CDR3 runs to 15 residues. CDR3 in amino acids: CASSRGPANTGELFF. CDR3 nucleotides: TGTGCCAGCAGCCGAGGGCCGGCTAACACCGGGGAGCTGTTTTTT.

This clone was observed once. V and J are TRBV4-2 and TRBJ2-1; D possibly corresponds to TRBD1 (6 bases). V was pared by 0 bases and J by 3 bases, with 12 bases between. CDR1 is LGHNA, CDR2 YNFKEQ, per germline. There are 16 residues in the CDR3. CDR3 amino acids: CASSQEGGNVYNEQFF. Written as DNA, the CDR3 is TGTGCCAGCAGCCAAGAAGGGGGTAATGTCTACAATGAGCAGTTCTTC.